This T cell receptor beta chain originates from a study of post-analysis software for immune sequencing data. Points from the study as a whole: TRBV5-6, TRBV5-1 and TRBV20-1 belonged to a set of a handful of TRBV segments that were more frequent in patients than controls.

Included in the TCR beta cDNA libraries were unique molecular identifiers. Using its own MiXCR run on the PCR reads, TCRdb lists one record per CDR3 protein. Here the sample spans about 820,000 distinct CDR3 sequences, about 57% being singletons. The germline V gene encodes CDR1 WNHNN and CDR2 SYGVQD (reference sequence). J lost 7 bases, V lost 6 bases, and 18 bases had no gene match. The CDR3 extends over 19 amino acids. About this clonotype: Its specificity is not known.

V gene TRBV10-1 combines with J gene TRBJ2-1; 13 bases map to TRBD2. Sequencing was performed on blood. This sequence originates from a girl aged 10 to 17 with multiple sclerosis. CDR3 sequence: CASSEDPPGGLAGLNEQFF. DNA of the CDR3: TGCGCCAGCAGCGAAGACCCTCCGGGGGGACTAGCGGGACTTAATGAGCAGTTCTTC.